This record concerns one T cell receptor (beta chain) sequence. Its specificity is not known. The data are from a study of cytomegalovirus exposure and HLA in healthy donors. Study-level findings and limits: The productive fraction for most TCR beta V segments was about 87% or about 30% in an earlier analysis.

The PCR contained 60 Vbeta and 13 Jbeta primers. Using immunoSEQ multiplex PCR, the repertoire was profiled, and TCRdb retains in-frame clones only, with some absent. The sample has 81,000 or so clones; around two thirds are singletons. The CDR3 is 15 residues long. Trimming left V 0 bases short and J 6 bases short, with 15 bases between. Germline-derived CDR1 and CDR2 are SGHDN and FVKESK. The sequenced material came from PBMCs. The V call is TRBV14, the J call TRBJ2-7; D gene ambiguous. The TCR originated in a woman in her twenties or thirties in good health and CMV-seropositive. Here the CDR3 DNA reads TGTGCCAGCAGCCAAGATAGAGAGCCCCGGTCCGAGCAGTACTTC. Protein sequence: CASSQDREPRSEQYF.